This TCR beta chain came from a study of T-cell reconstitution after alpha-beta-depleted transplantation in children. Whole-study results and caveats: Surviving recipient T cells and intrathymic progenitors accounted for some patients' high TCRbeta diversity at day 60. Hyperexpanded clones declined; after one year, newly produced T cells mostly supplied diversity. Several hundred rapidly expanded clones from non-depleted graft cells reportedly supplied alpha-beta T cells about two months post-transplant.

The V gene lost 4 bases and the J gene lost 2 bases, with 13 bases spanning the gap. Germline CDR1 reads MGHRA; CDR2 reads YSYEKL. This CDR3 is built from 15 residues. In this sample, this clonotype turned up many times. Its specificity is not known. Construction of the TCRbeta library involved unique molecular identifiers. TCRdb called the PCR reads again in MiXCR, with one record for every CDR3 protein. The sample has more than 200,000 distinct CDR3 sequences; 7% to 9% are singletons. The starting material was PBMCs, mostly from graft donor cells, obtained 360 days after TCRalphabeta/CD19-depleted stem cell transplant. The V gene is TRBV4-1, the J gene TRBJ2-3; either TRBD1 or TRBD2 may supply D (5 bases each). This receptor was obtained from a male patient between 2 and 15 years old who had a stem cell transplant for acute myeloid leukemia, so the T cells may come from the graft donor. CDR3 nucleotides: TGCGCCAGCAGCCGTGCGCCCGGGACCACAGATACGCAGTATTTT. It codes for CASSRAPGTTDTQYF.